This T cell receptor beta chain was sequenced for a study of shared clonotypes between healthy human individuals. A word on this clone: Its antigen is not identified.

General observations from the study: Naive CD4 clonotypes overlapped across a handful of donors at around 4.7%. Incomplete sequencing of sorted subsets was indicated by rarefaction despite large depth. Generation probability values for non-shared clonotypes were lower than those for clonotypes shared by all four donors.

A split of CD4+ cells into CD45RA+ naive and CD45RA-negative memory subsets was performed. Assay: immunoSEQ multiplex PCR; the TCRdb copy retains only in-frame clones and omits some. The table has some 1.5 million clones, roughly 96% seen once. With 0 bases removed from V and 4 bases from J, the gap between germline ends came to 9 bases. There are 15 residues in the CDR3. Germline CDR1 MNHEY, CDR2 SVGAGI. The receptor was derived from a man under 40 in good health. J is TRBJ2-2 and V is TRBV6-5, with a weak D call TRBD2 (6 bases). Sequencing was carried out using naive CD4+ T cells sorted from blood. Subset reported: CD45RA+ positively selected. The CDR3 protein is CASSYSGGTTGELFF. The CDR3 nucleotides read TGTGCCAGCAGTTACTCGGGGGGAACCACCGGGGAGCTGTTTTTT.